The clone carrying this TCR beta chain was observed many times. No antigen is known for it. Healthy Caucasians were all of the donors. The V gene lost 3 bases and the J gene lost 5 bases, with 14 bases spanning the gap. The CDR3 runs to 14 residues. Germline V CDR1 and CDR2: ENHRY, SYGVKD. The data were obtained in a study of identical twins. Study-level results: In monozygotic twins, models underestimated the sharing of out-of-frame TCR alpha. Zero-insertion results could be subject to partial confounding by invariant MAIT and iNKT cells. An excess of low generation probability was shown by twin-shared out-of-frame alpha sequences.

TCRdb called the 5' RACE reads again in MiXCR, with one record for every CDR3 protein. This sample has roughly 710,000 distinct CDR3 sequences, with over 5% found just once. This chain uses TRBV10-3 with TRBJ2-7, with a tentative D call TRBD2 (5 bases). The origin of this receptor is a man aged 18-30 years in good health. Specimen: naive T cells sorted from blood. DNA of the CDR3: TGTGCCATCAGTGATAGAGGGAGTTCCAACGAGCAGTACGTC. It codes for CAISDRGSSNEQYV.